The 14 T cell receptor beta chains given below trace back to one sample, sequenced in a study of CXCR3-negative and CXCR3-positive naive CD8 T cells. It was by 5' RACE with UMI labels that the TRB cDNA libraries were prepared. From its re-call of the 5' RACE reads, TCRdb lists each CDR3 protein once, without DNA. This repertoire includes roughly 89,000 distinct CDR3 sequences. Sequenced input: naive CXCR3- CD8+ T cells from blood. Subset defined: CD45RO-CCR7+CD27+CD95- naive CD8+ T cells lacking CXCR3 (TNR3-). All receptors come from a human donor in good health. Some clones in this sample may be carry-over from other donors' samples.

This chain uses TRBV4-2 with TRBJ2-3; no DNA is available, so the TRBD2 call from TCRdb remains unchecked. Germline V gives CDR1 LGHNA, CDR2 YNFKEQ. This CDR3 comprises 17 residues. The CDR3 here is CASSQIGLADFTDTQYF.

The chain carries TRBV4-3 and TRBJ1-2; TCRdb names TRBD1, which stays unverified in the absence of DNA. CDR1 is LGHNA, CDR2 YSLEER, per germline. The CDR3 spans 16 residues. The CDR3: CASSQGGTTPNYGYTF.

The chain carries TRBV6-2 or TRBV6-3 and TRBJ2-1; no DNA is available, so the TRBD2 call from TCRdb remains unchecked. Germline V gene data show CDR1 as MNHEY and CDR2 as SVGEGT. The CDR3 is made up of 14 amino acids. The chain's CDR3 is CASRLAGNYNEQFF.

The rearrangement uses TRBV4-1 and TRBJ2-5; the TCRdb D gene call, TRBD2, has no DNA to confirm it. Germline CDR1 reads MGHRA; CDR2 reads YSYEKL. CDR3 length: 14 residues. The CDR3 region is CASSQVDWQETQYF.

J is TRBJ2-2 and V is TRBV29-1. Germline values: CDR1 SQVTM, CDR2 ANQGSEA. This CDR3 has 14 amino acids. The CDR3 sequence is CSVEHPVNTGELFF.

The V and J genes are TRBV29-1 and TRBJ1-1; without DNA, the TCRdb call of TRBD1 cannot be checked. Per germline, CDR1 SQVTM and CDR2 ANQGSEA. This CDR3 has 13 amino acids. The CDR3 is CSVERQGNTEAFF.

The CDR3 sequence is CASSTYRGGVNTEALF. The rearrangement uses TRBV13 and TRBJ1-1; absent DNA, TCRdb's TRBD1 call cannot be checked. Germline V gene sequence: CDR1 PRHDT, CDR2 FYEKMQ (reference sequence). The CDR3 contains 16 residues.

J is TRBJ2-7 and V is TRBV5-1; the D call of TRBD1 rests on TCRdb alone, since no DNA is present to check it. This CDR3 has 15 amino acids. Germline V gives CDR1 SGHRS, CDR2 YFSETQ. CDR3 residues: CASRRGQGASYEQYF.

The rearrangement links TRBV6-6 to TRBJ1-1; the D gene TCRdb calls, TRBD1, cannot be checked with no DNA. The germline V gene has CDR1 MNHNY and CDR2 SVGAGI (reference sequence). The CDR3 sequence is 15 residues long. Here the CDR3 reads CASSWTGSGGTEAFF.

The rearrangement uses TRBV19 and TRBJ2-5; TCRdb designates TRBD1, a call that cannot be tested without DNA. The CDR3 is made up of 16 amino acids. Per the germline V gene, CDR1 is LNHDA and CDR2 is SQIVND (reference sequence). The CDR3 loop is CASSDRDRGYQETQYF.

J is TRBJ1-1 and V is TRBV27; without DNA, the TCRdb call of TRBD1 cannot be checked. The length of the CDR3 is 15 residues. Per germline, CDR1 MNHEY and CDR2 SMNVEV (reference sequence). The CDR3 sequence: CASYTERDRDTEAFF.

CDR3 amino acids: CASSFSGEAGANVLTF. The chain employs TRBV7-3 and TRBJ2-6; TCRdb reports TRBD1, a call that lacks DNA to check it against. Germline V gene sequence: CDR1 SGHTA, CDR2 FQGTGA. This CDR3 is built from 16 residues.

This sequence joins TRBV7-3 and TRBJ1-1; TCRdb's D call, TRBD1, is unchecked because there is no DNA. CDR3 length: 14 amino acids. Germline loops: CDR1 SGHTA, CDR2 FQGTGA. CDR3 in amino acids: CASSSGHGAAEAFF. Using reference TRBV7-3 and TRBJ1-1 for the parts outside the CDR3, the full variable domain is GAGVSQTPSNKVTEKGKYVELRCDPISGHTALYWYRQSLGQGPEFLIYFQGTGAADDSGLPNDRFFAVRPEGSVSTLKIQRTERGDSAVYLCASSSGHGAAEAFFGQGTRLTVV.

This CDR3 reads CASSRGFGELFF. This chain connects TRBV7-9 to TRBJ2-2. Germline V gives CDR1 SEHNR, CDR2 FQNEAQ (reference sequence). This CDR3 region has 12 residues.